This record concerns one T cell receptor (beta chain) sequence. None of the glioblastoma patients had an isocitrate dehydrogenase mutation. The sample originates from a study of glioma-infiltrating T cells after dendritic cell vaccination. Measured with immunoSEQ multiplex PCR; TCRdb has only the in-frame clones, and not every one. The data hold tens of thousands of clones, with around 80% observed a single time. CDR3 length: 16 residues. CDR1 and CDR2 (germline): SGHVS, FQNEAQ. V was clipped by 4 bases and J by 1 base, with 16 bases between them. Sequencing used blood, obtained before dendritic cell vaccination. V gene TRBV7-8 combines with J gene TRBJ1-1; possible D gene TRBD1, 5 bases. The source of this sequence is a human donor with glioblastoma. CDR3 DNA: TGTGCCAGCAGCTCAGTTCGACAGAAGACGAACACTGAAGCTTTCTTT. Translating it yields CASSSVRQKTNTEAFF.